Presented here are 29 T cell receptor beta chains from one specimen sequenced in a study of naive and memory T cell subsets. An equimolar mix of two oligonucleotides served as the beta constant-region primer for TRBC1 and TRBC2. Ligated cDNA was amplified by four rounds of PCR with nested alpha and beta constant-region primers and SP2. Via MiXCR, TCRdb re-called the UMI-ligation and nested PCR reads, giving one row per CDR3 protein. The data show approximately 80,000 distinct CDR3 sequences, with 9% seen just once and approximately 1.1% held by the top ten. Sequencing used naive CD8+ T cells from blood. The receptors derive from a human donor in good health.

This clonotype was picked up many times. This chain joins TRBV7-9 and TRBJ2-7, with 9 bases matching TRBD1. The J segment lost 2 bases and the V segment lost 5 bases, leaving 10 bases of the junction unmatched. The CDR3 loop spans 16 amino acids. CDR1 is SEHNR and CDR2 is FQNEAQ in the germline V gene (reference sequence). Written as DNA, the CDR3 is TGTGCCAGCAGCCCAACCGGGACAGGGCTCACCTACGAGCAGTACTTC. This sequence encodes CASSPTGTGLTYEQYF.

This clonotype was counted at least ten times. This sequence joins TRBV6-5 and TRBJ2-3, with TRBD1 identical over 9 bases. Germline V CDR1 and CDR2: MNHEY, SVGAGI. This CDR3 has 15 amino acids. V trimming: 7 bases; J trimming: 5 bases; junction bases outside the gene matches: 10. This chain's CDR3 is CASTPTGGSVDTQYF. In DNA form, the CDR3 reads TGTGCCAGCACCCCAACAGGGGGCTCGGTAGATACGCAGTATTTT.

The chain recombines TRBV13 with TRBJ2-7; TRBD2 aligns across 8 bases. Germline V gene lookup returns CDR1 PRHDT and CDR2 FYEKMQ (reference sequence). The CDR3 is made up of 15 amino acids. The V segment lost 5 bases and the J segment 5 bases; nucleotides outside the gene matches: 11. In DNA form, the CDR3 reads TGTGCCAGCAGCGAGGGGACTAGTGGCATGGACGAGCAGTACTTC. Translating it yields CASSEGTSGMDEQYF.

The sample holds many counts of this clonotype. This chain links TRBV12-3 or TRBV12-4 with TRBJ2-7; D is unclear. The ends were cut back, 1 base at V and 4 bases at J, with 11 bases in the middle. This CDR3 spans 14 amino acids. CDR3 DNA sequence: TGTGCCAGCAGTTTAGGGCCGCTCGGTTACGAGCAGTACTTC. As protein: CASSLGPLGYEQYF.

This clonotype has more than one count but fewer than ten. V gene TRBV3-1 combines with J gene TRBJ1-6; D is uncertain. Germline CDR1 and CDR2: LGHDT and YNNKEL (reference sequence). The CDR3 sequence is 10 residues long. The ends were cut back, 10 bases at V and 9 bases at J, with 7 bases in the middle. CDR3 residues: CATGGSPLHF. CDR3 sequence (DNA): TGTGCCACAGGCGGTTCACCCCTCCACTTT.

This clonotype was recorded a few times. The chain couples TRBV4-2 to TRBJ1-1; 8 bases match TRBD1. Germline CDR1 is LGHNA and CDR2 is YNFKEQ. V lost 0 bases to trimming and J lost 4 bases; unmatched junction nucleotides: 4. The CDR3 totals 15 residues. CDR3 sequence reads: CASSQDLTGVTEAFF. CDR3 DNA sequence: TGTGCCAGCAGCCAAGATTTGACAGGGGTCACTGAAGCTTTCTTT.

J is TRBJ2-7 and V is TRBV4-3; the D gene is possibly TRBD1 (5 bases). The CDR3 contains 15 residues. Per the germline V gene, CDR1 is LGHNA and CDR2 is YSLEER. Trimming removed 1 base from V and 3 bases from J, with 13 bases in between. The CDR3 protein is CASSQVMGQGYEQYF. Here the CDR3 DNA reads TGCGCCAGCAGCCAAGTTATGGGGCAGGGCTACGAGCAGTACTTC.

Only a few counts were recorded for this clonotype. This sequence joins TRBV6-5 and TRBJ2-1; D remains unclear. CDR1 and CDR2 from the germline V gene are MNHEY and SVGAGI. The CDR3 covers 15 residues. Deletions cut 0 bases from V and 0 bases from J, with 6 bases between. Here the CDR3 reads CASSYSASSYNEQFF. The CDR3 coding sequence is TGTGCCAGCAGTTACTCGGCAAGCTCCTACAATGAGCAGTTCTTC.

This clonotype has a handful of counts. The CDR3 DNA sequence: TGCAGTGCTAGAACCCGGGACAGCAAAAACATTCAGTACTTC. This gives the protein CSARTRDSKNIQYF. The chain combines TRBV20-1 with TRBJ2-4; TRBD1 matches at 7 bases. V was pared by 2 bases and J by 3 bases, with 4 bases of the junction left unmatched. CDR1 and CDR2 (germline): DFQATT, SNEGSKA (reference sequence). The CDR3 is 14 residues long.

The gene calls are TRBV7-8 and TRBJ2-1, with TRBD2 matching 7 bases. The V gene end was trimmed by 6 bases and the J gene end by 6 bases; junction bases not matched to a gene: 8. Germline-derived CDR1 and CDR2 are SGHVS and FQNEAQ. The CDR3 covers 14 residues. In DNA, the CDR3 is TGTGCCAGCAGAGGGCTAGCGGTTGGCAATGAGCAGTTCTTC. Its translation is CASRGLAVGNEQFF. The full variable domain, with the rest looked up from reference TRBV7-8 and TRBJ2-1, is GAGVSQSPRYKVAKRGQDVALRCDPISGHVSLFWYQQALGQGPEFLTYFQNEAQLDKSGLPSDRFFAERPEGSVSTLKIQRTQQEDSAVYLCASRGLAVGNEQFFGPGTRLTVL.

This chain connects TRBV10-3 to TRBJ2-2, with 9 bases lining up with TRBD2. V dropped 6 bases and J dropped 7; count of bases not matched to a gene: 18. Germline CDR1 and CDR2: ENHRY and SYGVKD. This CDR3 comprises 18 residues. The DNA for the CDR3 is TGTGCCATCAGAGGGACAACCGTAGCGGGAGAACGCCACGGGGAGCTGTTTTTT. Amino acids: CAIRGTTVAGERHGELFF.

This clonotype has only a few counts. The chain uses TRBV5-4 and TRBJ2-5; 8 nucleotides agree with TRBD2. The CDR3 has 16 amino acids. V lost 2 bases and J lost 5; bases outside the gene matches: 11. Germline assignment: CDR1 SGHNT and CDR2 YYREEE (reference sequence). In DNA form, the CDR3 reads TGTGCCAGCAGCTTAAAGCGGGAGAGGGAGGTGGAGACCCAGTACTTC. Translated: CASSLKREREVETQYF.

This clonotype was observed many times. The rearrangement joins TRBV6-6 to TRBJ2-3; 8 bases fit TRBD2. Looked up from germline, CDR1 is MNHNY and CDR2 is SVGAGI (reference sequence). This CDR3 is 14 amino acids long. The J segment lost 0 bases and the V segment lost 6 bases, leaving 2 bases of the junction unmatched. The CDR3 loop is CASSSSGSTDTQYF. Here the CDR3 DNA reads TGTGCCAGCAGCTCTAGCGGGAGCACAGATACGCAGTATTTT.

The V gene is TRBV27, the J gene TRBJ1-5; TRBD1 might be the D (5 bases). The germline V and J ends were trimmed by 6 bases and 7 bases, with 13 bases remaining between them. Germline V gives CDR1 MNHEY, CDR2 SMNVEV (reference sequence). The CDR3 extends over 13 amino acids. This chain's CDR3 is CASREAGGQPQHF. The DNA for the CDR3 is TGTGCCAGCAGAGAGGCCGGGGGGCAGCCCCAGCATTTT.

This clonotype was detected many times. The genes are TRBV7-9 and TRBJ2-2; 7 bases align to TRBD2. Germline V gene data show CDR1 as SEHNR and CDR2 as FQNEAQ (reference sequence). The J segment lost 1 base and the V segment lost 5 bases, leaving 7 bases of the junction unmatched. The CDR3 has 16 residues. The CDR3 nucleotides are TGTGCCAGCAGCCAAGGCCCTAGCGGGAACACCGGGGAGCTGTTTTTT. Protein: CASSQGPSGNTGELFF.

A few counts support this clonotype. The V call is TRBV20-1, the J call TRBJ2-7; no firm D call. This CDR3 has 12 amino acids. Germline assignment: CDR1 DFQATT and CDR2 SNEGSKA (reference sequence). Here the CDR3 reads CSVPVPPYEQYF. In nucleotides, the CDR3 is TGCAGCGTCCCGGTTCCCCCTTACGAGCAGTACTTC.

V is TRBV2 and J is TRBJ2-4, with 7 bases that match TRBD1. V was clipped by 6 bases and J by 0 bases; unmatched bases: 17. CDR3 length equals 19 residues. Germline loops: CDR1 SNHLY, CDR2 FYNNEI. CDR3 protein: CASRDRQGITPLAKNIQYF. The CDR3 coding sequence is TGTGCCAGCAGGGATCGACAGGGTATTACACCTCTAGCCAAAAACATTCAGTACTTC.

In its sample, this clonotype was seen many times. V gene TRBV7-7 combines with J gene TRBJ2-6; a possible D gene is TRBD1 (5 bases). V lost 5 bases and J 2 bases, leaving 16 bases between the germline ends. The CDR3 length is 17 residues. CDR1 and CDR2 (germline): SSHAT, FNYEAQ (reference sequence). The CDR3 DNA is TGTGCCAGCAGCCCGAAAGGGGCCGGCACTGGGGCCAACGTCCTGACTTTC. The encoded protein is CASSPKGAGTGANVLTF.

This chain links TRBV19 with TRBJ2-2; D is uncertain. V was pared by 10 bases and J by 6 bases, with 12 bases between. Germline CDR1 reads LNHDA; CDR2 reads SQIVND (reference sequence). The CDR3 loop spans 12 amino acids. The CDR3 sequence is CATESGPGELFF. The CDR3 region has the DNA TGTGCCACCGAGTCGGGTCCCGGGGAGCTGTTTTTT.

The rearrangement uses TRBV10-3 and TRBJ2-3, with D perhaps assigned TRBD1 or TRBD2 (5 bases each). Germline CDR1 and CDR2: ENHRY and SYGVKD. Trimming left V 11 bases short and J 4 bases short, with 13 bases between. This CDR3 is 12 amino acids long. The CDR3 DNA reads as TGTGCCGTTTACTCGGGGCCAGATACGCAGTATTTT. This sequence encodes CAVYSGPDTQYF.

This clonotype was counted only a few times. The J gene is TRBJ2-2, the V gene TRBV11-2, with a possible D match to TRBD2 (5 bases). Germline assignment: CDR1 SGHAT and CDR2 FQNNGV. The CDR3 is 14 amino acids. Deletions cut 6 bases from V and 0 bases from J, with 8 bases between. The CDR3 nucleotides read TGTGCCAGCAGGGGAGAGCCGAACACCGGGGAGCTGTTTTTT. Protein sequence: CASRGEPNTGELFF.

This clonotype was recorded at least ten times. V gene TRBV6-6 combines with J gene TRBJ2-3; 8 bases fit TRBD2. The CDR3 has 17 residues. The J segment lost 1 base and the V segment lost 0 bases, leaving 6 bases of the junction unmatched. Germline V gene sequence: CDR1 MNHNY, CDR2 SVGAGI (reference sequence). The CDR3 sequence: CASSYSKSGRRTDTQYF. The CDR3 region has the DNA TGTGCCAGCAGTTACTCGAAGAGCGGGAGACGCACAGATACGCAGTATTTT.

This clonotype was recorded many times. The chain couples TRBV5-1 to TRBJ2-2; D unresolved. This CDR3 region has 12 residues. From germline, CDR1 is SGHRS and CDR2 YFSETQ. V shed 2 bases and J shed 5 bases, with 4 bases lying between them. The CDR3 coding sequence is TGCGCCAGCAGCTTCAGAACCGGGGAGCTGTTTTTT. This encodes CASSFRTGELFF.

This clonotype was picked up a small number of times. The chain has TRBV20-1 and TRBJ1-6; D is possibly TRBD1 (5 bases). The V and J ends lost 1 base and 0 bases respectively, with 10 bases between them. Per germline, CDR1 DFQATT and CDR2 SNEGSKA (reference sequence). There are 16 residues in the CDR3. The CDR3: CSARGYRSSYNSPLHF. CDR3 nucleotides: TGCAGTGCTAGAGGGTACAGGAGCTCCTATAATTCACCCCTCCACTTT.

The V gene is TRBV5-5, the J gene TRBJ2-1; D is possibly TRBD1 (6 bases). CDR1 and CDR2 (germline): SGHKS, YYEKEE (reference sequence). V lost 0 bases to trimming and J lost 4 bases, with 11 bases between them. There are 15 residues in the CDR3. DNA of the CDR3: TGTGCCAGCAGCTTGGAGACAGGAGATTACAATGAGCAGTTCTTC. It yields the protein CASSLETGDYNEQFF.

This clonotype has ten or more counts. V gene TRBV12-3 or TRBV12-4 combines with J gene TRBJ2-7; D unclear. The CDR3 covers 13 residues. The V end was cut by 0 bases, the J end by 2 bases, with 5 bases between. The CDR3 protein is CASSLAHPYEQYF. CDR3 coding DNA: TGTGCCAGCAGTTTAGCGCACCCCTACGAGCAGTACTTC.

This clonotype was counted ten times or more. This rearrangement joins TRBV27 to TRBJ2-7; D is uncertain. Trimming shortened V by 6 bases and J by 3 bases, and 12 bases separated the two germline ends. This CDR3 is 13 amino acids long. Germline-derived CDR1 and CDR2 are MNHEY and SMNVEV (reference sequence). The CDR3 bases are TGTGCCAGCAGCCTGAGTCCAGTCTACGAGCAGTACTTC. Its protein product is CASSLSPVYEQYF.

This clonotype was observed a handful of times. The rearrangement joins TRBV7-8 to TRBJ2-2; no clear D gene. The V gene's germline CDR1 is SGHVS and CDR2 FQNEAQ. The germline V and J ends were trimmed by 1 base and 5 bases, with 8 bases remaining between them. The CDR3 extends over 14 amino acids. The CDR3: CASSLELDTGELFF. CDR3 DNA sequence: TGTGCCAGCAGCTTAGAGCTAGATACCGGGGAGCTGTTTTTT.

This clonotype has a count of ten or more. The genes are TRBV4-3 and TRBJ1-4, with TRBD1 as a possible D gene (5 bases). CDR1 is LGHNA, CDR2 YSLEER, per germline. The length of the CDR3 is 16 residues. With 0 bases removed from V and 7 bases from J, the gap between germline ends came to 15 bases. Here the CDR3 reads CASSQDIGGWSEKLFF. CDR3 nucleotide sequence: TGCGCCAGCAGCCAAGATATCGGGGGATGGAGTGAAAAACTGTTTTTT.